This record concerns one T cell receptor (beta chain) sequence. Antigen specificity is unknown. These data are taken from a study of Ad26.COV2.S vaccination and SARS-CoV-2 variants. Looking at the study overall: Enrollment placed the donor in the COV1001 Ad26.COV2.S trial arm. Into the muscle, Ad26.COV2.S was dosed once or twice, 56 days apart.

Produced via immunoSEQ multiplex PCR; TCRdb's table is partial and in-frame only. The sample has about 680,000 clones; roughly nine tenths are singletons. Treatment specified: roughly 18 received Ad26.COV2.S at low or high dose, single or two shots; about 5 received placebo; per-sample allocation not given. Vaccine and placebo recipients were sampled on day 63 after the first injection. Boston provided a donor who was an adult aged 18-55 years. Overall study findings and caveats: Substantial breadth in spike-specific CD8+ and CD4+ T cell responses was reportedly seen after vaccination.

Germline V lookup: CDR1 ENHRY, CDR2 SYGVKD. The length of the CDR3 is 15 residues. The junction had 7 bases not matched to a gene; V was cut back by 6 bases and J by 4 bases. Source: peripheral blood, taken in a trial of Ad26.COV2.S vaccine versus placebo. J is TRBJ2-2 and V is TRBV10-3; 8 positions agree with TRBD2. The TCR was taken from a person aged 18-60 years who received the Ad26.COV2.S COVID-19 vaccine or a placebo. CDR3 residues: CAIRDTGLVTGELFF. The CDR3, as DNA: TGTGCCATCAGAGATACGGGACTAGTCACCGGGGAGCTGTTTTTT.